The clone carrying this TCR beta chain occurred a few times. Per the original data handling: By means of reference gene primer amplification, nucleated cell counts were estimated. Clones were read by immunoSEQ multiplex PCR, and TCRdb kept only the in-frame ones, dropping some. V, J and clone size derive from that table, while D and trimming were established from the DNA sequence. The profile shows some 100,000 clones, almost 85% of them singletons. These data are taken from a study of blood T cell repertoires in COVID-19. The CDR3 extends over 12 amino acids. CDR1 is ENHRY and CDR2 is SYGVKD in the germline V gene. The V gene lost 7 bases and the J gene lost 7 bases, with 13 bases spanning the gap.

This receptor was taken from a man aged 50 to 60 with active or convalescent COVID-19. Sequencing was done on a sample of peripheral blood. The gene calls are TRBV10-3 and TRBJ1-2; perhaps TRBD1 as D (6 bases). In nucleotides, the CDR3 is TGTGCCATCAACCTCTCAGGGGCTGGCTACACCTTC. Its protein is CAINLSGAGYTF.